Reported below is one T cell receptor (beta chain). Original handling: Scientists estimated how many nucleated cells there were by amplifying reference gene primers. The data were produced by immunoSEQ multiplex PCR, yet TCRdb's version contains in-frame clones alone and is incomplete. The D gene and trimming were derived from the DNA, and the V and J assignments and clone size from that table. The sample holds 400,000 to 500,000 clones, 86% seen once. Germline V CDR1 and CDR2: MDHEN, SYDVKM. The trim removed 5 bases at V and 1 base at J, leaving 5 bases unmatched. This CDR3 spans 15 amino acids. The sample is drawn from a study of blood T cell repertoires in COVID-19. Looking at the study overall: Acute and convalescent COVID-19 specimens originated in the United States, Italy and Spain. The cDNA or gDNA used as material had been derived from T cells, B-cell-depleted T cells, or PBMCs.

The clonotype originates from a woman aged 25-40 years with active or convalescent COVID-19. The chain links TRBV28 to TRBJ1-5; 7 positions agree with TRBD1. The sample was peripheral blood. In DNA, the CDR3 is TGTGCCAGCAGTCAAACGGGACAGAGCAATCAGCCCCAGCATTTT. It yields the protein CASSQTGQSNQPQHF.